These 13 T cell receptor beta chains share one sample of origin, sequenced in a study of blood T cell repertoires in COVID-19 (dated by TCRdb to 2020 to 2022). Libraries came from the immunoSEQ multiplex PCR assay. TCRdb mirrors the immuneACCESS table, restricted to in-frame sequences. Some clones are absent from its copies; in checked studies, under half trace to an unresolved V gene, and the reason for the others is unknown. For this sample there are more than 150,000 clones; 80% appear just once. The ten largest clones take up 0.5% to 0.65% of the sample. Sequencing used peripheral blood. The receptors here all came from a man aged 60 to 69 with acute or convalescent COVID-19.

The V call is TRBV14, the J call TRBJ1-1; the D gene is possibly TRBD1 (5 bases). Germline assignment: CDR1 SGHDN and CDR2 FVKESK. The CDR3 runs 13 residues. Trimming stripped 4 bases from V and 1 base from J, with 7 bases between. CDR3: CASSRDRNTEAFF. The CDR3 DNA is TGTGCCAGCAGCCGAGACAGGAACACTGAAGCTTTCTTT. Using reference TRBV14 and TRBJ1-1 for the parts outside the CDR3, the full variable domain is EAGVTQFPSHSVIEKGQTVTLRCDPISGHDNLYWYRRVMGKEIKFLLHFVKESKQDESGMPNNRFLAERTGGTYSTLKVQPAELEDSGVYFCASSRDRNTEAFFGQGTRLTVV.

The chain is built from TRBV28 and TRBJ2-1, with D possibly being TRBD1 (6 bases). Germline loops: CDR1 MDHEN, CDR2 SYDVKM. V was clipped by 3 bases and J by 8 bases, with 14 bases between them. The CDR3 totals 14 residues. CDR3 amino acids: CASSFGGRGDEQFF. As DNA, the CDR3 is TGTGCCAGCAGTTTTGGGGGCCGGGGAGATGAGCAGTTCTTC.

A note on this clone: Other DNA sequences within the sample encode an identical CDR3. V and J are TRBV29-1 and TRBJ1-3; 8 bases agree with TRBD1. V lost 6 bases and J lost 0; bases outside the gene matches: 4. The length of the CDR3 is 14 residues. Germline V CDR1 and CDR2: SQVTM, ANQGSEA. The CDR3, as DNA: TGCAGCGTCGCAACAGGGGGCTCTGGAAACACCATATATTTT. Amino acid sequence: CSVATGGSGNTIYF.

This clone was picked up a small number of times. The rearrangement joins TRBV15 to TRBJ2-7; 13 positions match TRBD2. Looked up from germline, CDR1 is LNHNV and CDR2 is YYDKDF (reference sequence). After removal of 1 base from V and 8 bases from J, the junction contained 11 bases not matched to a gene. The CDR3 runs to 17 residues. CDR3 sequence (DNA): TGTGCCACCAGCAGAGGAGGTCGGATCGGGACTAGCGGGAAGCAGTACTTC. It translates to CATSRGGRIGTSGKQYF.

The chain couples TRBV5-4 to TRBJ2-7; 7 nucleotides agree with TRBD1. This CDR3 comprises 15 residues. J gave up 1 base and V 1 base, and 5 bases lay outside the gene matches. Germline CDR1 and CDR2: SGHNT and YYREEE (reference sequence). The CDR3 DNA follows: TGTGCCAGCAGCTTGTTAGGGGGCGGGTCCTACGAGCAGTACTTC. It codes for CASSLLGGGSYEQYF.

In this sample, this clone turned up once. V is TRBV24-1 and J is TRBJ2-5, with TRBD1 as a possible D gene (5 bases). Trimming shortened V by 3 bases and J by 5 bases, and 15 bases separated the two germline ends. CDR1 is KGHDR and CDR2 is SFDVKD in the germline V gene. The CDR3 covers 15 residues. This CDR3 reads CATSDAWGGGETQYF. The CDR3 coding sequence is TGTGCCACCAGTGATGCCTGGGGCGGTGGGGAGACCCAGTACTTC.

The V gene is TRBV7-9, the J gene TRBJ1-2; 9 nucleotides line up with TRBD1. Germline V gene lookup returns CDR1 SEHNR and CDR2 FQNEAQ (reference sequence). The V segment lost 10 bases and the J segment 2 bases; nucleotides outside the gene matches: 8. This CDR3 has 14 residues. The CDR3 region has the DNA TGTGCCACCTCGAGACAGGGGGAAAACTATGGCTACACCTTC. It yields the protein CATSRQGENYGYTF.

The chain uses TRBV3-1 (or the pseudogene TRBV3-2) and TRBJ1-1, with D possibly TRBD1 on 6 matching bases. CDR3 length equals 17 residues. Deletions cut 7 bases from V and 0 bases from J, with 21 bases between. Germline V gene sequence: CDR1 LGHDT, CDR2 YNNKEL (reference sequence). The CDR3 is CASTPRGTTVMNTEAFF. For the CDR3, the DNA is TGTGCCAGCACCCCAAGGGGGACGACAGTTATGAACACTGAAGCTTTCTTT.

There are a few counts of this clone. The rearrangement uses TRBV27 and TRBJ1-2, with 9 bases lining up with TRBD1. V shed 5 bases, J shed 4 bases, and the junction held 8 bases outside the gene matches. The germline V gene encodes CDR1 MNHEY and CDR2 SMNVEV (reference sequence). CDR3 size: 15 residues. The chain's CDR3 is CASSPRDRAAYGYTF. The CDR3 DNA is TGTGCCAGCAGTCCCCGGGACAGGGCGGCCTATGGCTACACCTTC.

The chain employs TRBV5-1 and TRBJ2-1, with 10 bases aligning to TRBD2. There are 15 residues in the CDR3. Germline loops: CDR1 SGHRS, CDR2 YFSETQ. J lost 7 bases, V lost 5 bases, and 9 bases had no gene match. In DNA form, the CDR3 reads TGCGCCAGCAGTTCCACTAGCGGGGAGAATAATGAGCAGTTCTTC. Translated: CASSSTSGENNEQFF.

The DNA of the CDR3 is TGTGCCAGCAGCCTCACTAGCGGGGGGGCCGTGACCCAGTACTTC. This sequence encodes CASSLTSGGAVTQYF. The V gene is TRBV7-3, the J gene TRBJ2-5; 13 bases match TRBD2. Germline trimming cut 5 bases from V and 7 bases from J; bases unmatched to any gene: 7. Per germline, CDR1 SGHTA and CDR2 FQGTGA. This CDR3 comprises 15 residues.

This clone was seen just once. V gene TRBV4-1 combines with J gene TRBJ2-1; 12 bases agree with TRBD2. This CDR3 is 18 amino acids long. Germline V lookup: CDR1 MGHRA, CDR2 YSYEKL. The V and J ends lost 0 bases and 4 bases, in that order; junction bases with no gene match: 7. CDR3 sequence reads: CASSQESLLAGGYNEQFF. The DNA for the CDR3 is TGCGCCAGCAGCCAAGAGTCCCTACTAGCGGGAGGTTACAATGAGCAGTTCTTC.

The gene calls are TRBV5-4 and TRBJ2-1, with D possibly TRBD2 on 5 matching bases. This CDR3 contains 12 residues. V lost 2 bases and J lost 10, with 10 bases in between. Germline V CDR1 and CDR2: SGHNT, YYREEE (reference sequence). CDR3 in amino acids: CASSFPPGEQFF. Written as DNA, the CDR3 is TGTGCCAGCAGCTTCCCTCCGGGGGAGCAGTTCTTC.